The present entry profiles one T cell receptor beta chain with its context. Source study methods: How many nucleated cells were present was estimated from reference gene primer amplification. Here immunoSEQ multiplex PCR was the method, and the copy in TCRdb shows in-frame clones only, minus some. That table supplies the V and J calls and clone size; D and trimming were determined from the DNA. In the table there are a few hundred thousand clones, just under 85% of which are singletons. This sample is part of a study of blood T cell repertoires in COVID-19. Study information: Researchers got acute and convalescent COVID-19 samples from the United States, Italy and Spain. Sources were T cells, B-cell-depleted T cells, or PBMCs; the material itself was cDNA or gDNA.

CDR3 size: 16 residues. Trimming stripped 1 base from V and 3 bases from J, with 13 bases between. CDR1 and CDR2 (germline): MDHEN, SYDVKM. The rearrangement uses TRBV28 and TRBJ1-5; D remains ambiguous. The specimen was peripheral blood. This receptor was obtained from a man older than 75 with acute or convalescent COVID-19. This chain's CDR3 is CASSLYPARPNQPQHF. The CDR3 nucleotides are TGTGCCAGCAGTTTATACCCCGCCAGGCCCAATCAGCCCCAGCATTTT.